The subject of this entry is one TCR beta chain. Its target is unknown. The sample carries other DNA sequences with the same CDR3. The sample belongs to a study of shared clonotypes between healthy human individuals. Findings of the study overall: Clonotype sharing among donors, it was expected, would be affected by sequencing depth.

V was cut by 1 base and J by 5 bases, with 11 bases left in between. Germline-derived CDR1 and CDR2 are SGHVS and FNYEAQ. The CDR3 spans 14 residues. Profiling relied on immunoSEQ multiplex PCR, and the TCRdb table lists in-frame clones only, not all of them. The sample contains hundreds of thousands of clones, 73% of which appear only once. What was sequenced was memory CD4+ T cells sorted from blood. As to subset: CD45RA-negative fraction. The clonotype comes from a woman in her 30s in good health. V is TRBV7-6 and J is TRBJ2-5; the D call may be TRBD1 or TRBD2 (5 bases each). This chain's CDR3 is CASSLGGTRETQYF. CDR3 nucleotide sequence: TGTGCCAGCAGCTTAGGGGGGACCCGGGAGACCCAGTACTTC.